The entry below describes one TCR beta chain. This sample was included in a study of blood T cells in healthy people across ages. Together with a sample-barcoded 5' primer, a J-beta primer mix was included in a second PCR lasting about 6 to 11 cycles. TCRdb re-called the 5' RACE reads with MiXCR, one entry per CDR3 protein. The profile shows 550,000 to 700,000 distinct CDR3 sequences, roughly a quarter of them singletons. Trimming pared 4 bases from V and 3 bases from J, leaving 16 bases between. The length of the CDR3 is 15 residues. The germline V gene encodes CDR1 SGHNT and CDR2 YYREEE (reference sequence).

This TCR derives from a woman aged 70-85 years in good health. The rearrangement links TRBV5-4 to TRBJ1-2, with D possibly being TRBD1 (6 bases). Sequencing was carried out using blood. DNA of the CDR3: TGTGCCAGCAGCCCAAGTCCTTCAGGGGACTATGGCTACACCTTC. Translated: CASSPSPSGDYGYTF.